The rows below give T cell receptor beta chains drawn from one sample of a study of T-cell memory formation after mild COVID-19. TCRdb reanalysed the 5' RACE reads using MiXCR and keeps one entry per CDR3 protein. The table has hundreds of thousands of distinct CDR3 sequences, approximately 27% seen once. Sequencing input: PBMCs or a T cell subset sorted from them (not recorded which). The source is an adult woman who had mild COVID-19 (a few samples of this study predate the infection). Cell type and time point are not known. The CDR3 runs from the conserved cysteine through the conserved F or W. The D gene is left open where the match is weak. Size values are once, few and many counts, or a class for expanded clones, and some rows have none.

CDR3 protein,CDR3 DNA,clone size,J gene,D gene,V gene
CASSQGWLAGGQETQYF,TGTGCCAGCAGCCAAGGGTGGCTAGCGGGGGGGCAAGAGACCCAGTACTTC,NA,TRBJ2-5,TRBD2,TRBV3-1
CATSDAGTTSTDTQYF,TGTGCCACCAGTGATGCCGGGACCACGAGCACAGATACGCAGTATTTT,few,TRBJ2-3,NA,TRBV24-1
CASSQEGEYRPDTQYF,TGCGCCAGCAGCCAAGAAGGAGAGTATCGGCCCGATACGCAGTATTTT,few,TRBJ2-3,NA,TRBV4-3
CASSQGGGFGGYTF,TGCGCCAGCAGCCAAGGAGGGGGTTTCGGTGGCTACACCTTC,many,TRBJ1-2,NA,TRBV4-1
CASSLSPGYTDTQYF,TGTGCCAGCAGCCTATCCCCGGGGTATACAGATACGCAGTATTTT,few,TRBJ2-3,NA,TRBV7-9
CASSLDGQGDGYGYTF,TGCGCCAGCAGCTTGGACGGACAGGGTGATGGGTATGGCTACACCTTC,few,TRBJ1-2,TRBD1,TRBV5-1
CAWARSAGSNEQYF,TGTGCCTGGGCTAGATCGGCAGGGAGCAACGAGCAGTACTTC,NA,TRBJ2-7,NA,TRBV30
CASSPPVGLEQYF,TGTGCCAGCAGCCCTCCGGTAGGGCTGGAGCAGTACTTC,NA,TRBJ2-7,NA,TRBV7-9
CASSLVQPLGVSYEQYF,TGCGCCAGCAGCTTGGTACAACCCCTGGGGGTTTCCTACGAGCAGTACTTC,NA,TRBJ2-7,NA,TRBV5-1
CASSSSDTQYF,TGTGCCAGCAGCTCGTCAGATACGCAGTATTTT,many,TRBJ2-3,NA,TRBV3-1
CASSQGTGQSAKNIQYF,TGCGCCAGCAGCCAAGGGACGGGACAGTCGGCCAAAAACATTCAGTACTTC,few,TRBJ2-4,TRBD1,TRBV4-3
CASSYGKNQPQHF,TGTGCCAGCAGTTACGGCAAAAATCAGCCCCAGCATTTT,few,TRBJ1-5,NA,TRBV27
CASSPGSADGYTF,TGTGCCAGCAGCCCAGGGTCAGCGGATGGCTACACCTTC,few,TRBJ1-2,NA,TRBV3-1
CATLDARYGYTF,TGTGCCACTCTGGACGCGCGGTATGGCTACACCTTC,few,TRBJ1-2,NA,TRBV12-3/TRBV12-4
CASSYDRGGYEQYF,TGTGCCAGCAGTTACGACAGGGGTGGGTACGAGCAGTACTTC,few,TRBJ2-7,TRBD1,TRBV6-5
CASSSTSPSYNEQFF,TGTGCCAGCAGCTCAACATCGCCTTCTTACAATGAGCAGTTCTTC,many,TRBJ2-1,NA,TRBV7-9
CASSQGGGEQIF,TGTGCCAGCAGCCAAGGGGGAGGTGAGCAGATCTTC,few,TRBJ2-1,NA,TRBV3-1
CASSLEANYNEQFF,TGCGCCAGCAGCTTGGAAGCGAACTACAATGAGCAGTTCTTC,few,TRBJ2-1,NA,TRBV5-1
CASSSMGRSLTGETQYF,TGTGCCAGCAGCTCCATGGGGCGGTCATTAACAGGGGAGACCCAGTACTTC,few,TRBJ2-5,NA,TRBV7-6
CASSQEETSGIDEQFF,TGCGCCAGCAGCCAAGAAGAAACTAGCGGGATCGATGAGCAGTTCTTC,once,TRBJ2-1,TRBD2,TRBV4-1
CASSPGEYTEAFF,TGTGCCAGCAGCCCCGGGGAGTACACTGAAGCTTTCTTT,NA,TRBJ1-1,NA,TRBV5-5
CASARGASSGANVLTF,TGTGCCAGTGCCAGGGGGGCATCGAGTGGGGCCAACGTCCTGACTTTC,NA,TRBJ2-6,NA,TRBV6-5
CSVSVEPSNQPQHF,TGCAGCGTTTCAGTGGAACCCTCTAATCAGCCCCAGCATTTT,NA,TRBJ1-5,NA,TRBV29-1
CASSLSGAGYGYTF,TGTGCCAGCAGTTTATCGGGGGCAGGCTATGGCTACACCTTC,few,TRBJ1-2,NA,TRBV12-3/TRBV12-4
CASSLASGRARTEAFF,TGTGCCAGCAGCTTGGCCTCGGGCAGGGCGAGAACTGAAGCTTTCTTT,NA,TRBJ1-1,NA,TRBV5-6
CASSFPGGETDTQYF,TGTGCCAGCAGCTTCCCGGGGGGAGAGACAGATACGCAGTATTTT,NA,TRBJ2-3,TRBD2,TRBV13
CASSVLPGQSYEQYF,TGTGCCAGCAGCGTCCTTCCGGGACAATCCTACGAGCAGTACTTC,few,TRBJ2-7,NA,TRBV9
CASSMIPGQEAFF,TGTGCCAGTAGTATGATTCCTGGACAGGAAGCTTTCTTT,few,TRBJ1-1,NA,TRBV19
CATSDQGQAADTQYF,TGTGCCACCAGTGACCAAGGGCAGGCTGCAGATACGCAGTATTTT,NA,TRBJ2-3,NA,TRBV24-1
CASSFPGEGIQYF,TGTGCCAGCAGCTTCCCCGGAGAAGGCATTCAGTACTTC,few,TRBJ2-4,NA,TRBV5-4
CASTVVSGGHPEQFF,TGTGCCAGCACCGTAGTGAGCGGGGGCCACCCAGAGCAGTTCTTC,NA,TRBJ2-1,TRBD2,TRBV12-3/TRBV12-4
CASGHGSPGNEQFF,TGTGCCAGTGGTCACGGCTCCCCGGGCAATGAGCAGTTCTTC,few,TRBJ2-1,NA,TRBV19
CAISESGLAGGFYNEQFF,TGTGCCATCAGTGAGTCGGGACTAGCGGGAGGGTTTTACAATGAGCAGTTCTTC,few,TRBJ2-1,TRBD2,TRBV10-3
CASSGGGGSETQYF,TGTGCCAGCAGTGGGGGCGGGGGAAGTGAGACCCAGTACTTC,NA,TRBJ2-5,TRBD2,TRBV25-1
CSARDYQRGPDTQYF,TGCAGTGCTAGAGATTACCAGCGGGGGCCAGATACGCAGTATTTT,few,TRBJ2-3,TRBD2,TRBV20-1
CAISPRQGQAFF,TGTGCCATCAGTCCCCGACAGGGGCAAGCTTTCTTT,few,TRBJ1-1,TRBD1,TRBV10-3
CGAGVRSPLHF,TGTGGGGCCGGGGTTAGGTCACCCCTCCACTTT,once,TRBJ1-6,NA,TRBV25-1
CATSGLAGARTDTQYF,TGTGCCACCAGTGGACTAGCGGGGGCCCGCACAGATACGCAGTATTTT,NA,TRBJ2-3,TRBD2,TRBV24-1